This T cell receptor beta chain was sequenced in a study of Graves' ophthalmopathy and Graves' hyperthyroidism. Across the study: Stable hyperthyroidism denotes an absence of ophthalmopathy throughout 18 months of follow-up. Study-wide results and caveats: Most thyroid clonotypes with frequency above 0.001 were detected in blood too. Stable hyperthyroidism and ophthalmopathy were told apart by a 13-signature model, which achieved approximately 87% sensitivity and roughly 76% specificity.

Using RNA transcripts, the TCR beta CDR3 regions were amplified. A first-round RT-PCR used HTBI primers, followed by a second-round multiplex PCR. TCRdb re-called the multiplex PCR reads with MiXCR, one entry per CDR3 protein. This sample yields 1 million to 1.3 million distinct CDR3 sequences, of which less than 45% are seen a single time; 11% belongs to the top ten. V shed 5 bases and J 4 bases; nucleotides not matched to a gene: 5. Germline V gene sequence: CDR1 SGHTA, CDR2 FQGNSA. CDR3 length: 15 residues. This clonotype appeared many times. Its antigen remains unknown. V usage is TRBV7-2 and J usage is TRBJ2-5, with 12 bases fitting TRBD1. The sequence came from an adult man with Graves' hyperthyroidism. Sequencing was performed on peripheral blood or thyroid tissue (not recorded which). This chain's CDR3 is CASSVGTGGLETQYF. The CDR3 nucleotides are TGTGCCAGCAGCGTCGGGACAGGGGGCCTAGAGACCCAGTACTTC.